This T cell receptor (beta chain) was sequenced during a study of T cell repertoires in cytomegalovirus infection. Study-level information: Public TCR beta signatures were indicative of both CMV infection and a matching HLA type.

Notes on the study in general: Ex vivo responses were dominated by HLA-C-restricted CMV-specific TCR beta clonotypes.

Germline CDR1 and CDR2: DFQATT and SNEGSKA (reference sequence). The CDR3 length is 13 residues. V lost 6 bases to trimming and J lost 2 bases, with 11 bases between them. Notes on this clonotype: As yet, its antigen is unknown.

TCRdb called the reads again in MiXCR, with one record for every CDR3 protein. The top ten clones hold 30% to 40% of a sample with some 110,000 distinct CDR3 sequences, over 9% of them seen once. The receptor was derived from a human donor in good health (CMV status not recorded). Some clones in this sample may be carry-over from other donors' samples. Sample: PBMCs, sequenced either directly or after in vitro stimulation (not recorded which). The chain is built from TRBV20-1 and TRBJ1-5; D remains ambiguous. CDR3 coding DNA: TGCAGTGCACCGATAAGGGGCAATCAGCCCCAGCATTTT. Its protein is CSAPIRGNQPQHF.